A single sample is the source of the 4 T cell receptor beta chains below, sequenced in a study of shared clonotypes between healthy human individuals. Generated by immunoSEQ multiplex PCR, the TCRdb table keeps only in-frame clones and is missing some. The sample has over a million clones, under 80% seen once. Sample: memory CD4+ T cells sorted from blood. As for subset: CD45RA-negative fraction. These receptors were obtained from a man between 18 and 35 years old in good health.

This clone was recorded at least ten times. The V and J genes are TRBV30 and TRBJ2-2; no clear D. CDR3 length equals 10 residues. Germline values: CDR1 GTSNPN, CDR2 SVGIG (reference sequence). The V and J ends lost 6 bases and 10 bases respectively, with 9 bases between them. CDR3 loop: CACGWKELFF. CDR3 DNA sequence: TGTGCCTGCGGGTGGAAGGAGCTGTTTTTT.

The chain is built from TRBV6-5 and TRBJ1-3, with D uncertain. CDR1 is MNHEY, CDR2 SVGAGI, per germline. This CDR3 contains 16 residues. The ends were cut back, 2 bases at V and 2 bases at J, with 13 bases in the middle. The DNA for the CDR3 is TGTGCCAGCAGTTACAAACTCAGGACGGCTGGAAACACCATATATTTT. Translating it yields CASSYKLRTAGNTIYF.

The chain joins TRBV5-1 to TRBJ2-1; D may be TRBD1 (5 bases). The germline V gene encodes CDR1 SGHRS and CDR2 YFSETQ. The CDR3 is made up of 14 amino acids. Trimming stripped 2 bases from V and 5 bases from J, with 11 bases between. CDR3 residues: CASSLDSHHNEQFF. The CDR3 DNA sequence: TGCGCCAGCAGCTTAGACAGCCACCACAATGAGCAGTTCTTC.

This clone was recorded many times. The chain couples TRBV6-5 to TRBJ2-1; 8 bases line up with TRBD1. This CDR3 spans 13 amino acids. Unmatched junction bases numbered 7, after V lost 6 bases and J lost 9 bases. The germline gives CDR1 MNHEY, CDR2 SVGAGI. CDR3 in DNA: TGTGCCAGCAGACTTACAGGGGGAATTGAGCAGTTCTTC. Residues: CASRLTGGIEQFF.